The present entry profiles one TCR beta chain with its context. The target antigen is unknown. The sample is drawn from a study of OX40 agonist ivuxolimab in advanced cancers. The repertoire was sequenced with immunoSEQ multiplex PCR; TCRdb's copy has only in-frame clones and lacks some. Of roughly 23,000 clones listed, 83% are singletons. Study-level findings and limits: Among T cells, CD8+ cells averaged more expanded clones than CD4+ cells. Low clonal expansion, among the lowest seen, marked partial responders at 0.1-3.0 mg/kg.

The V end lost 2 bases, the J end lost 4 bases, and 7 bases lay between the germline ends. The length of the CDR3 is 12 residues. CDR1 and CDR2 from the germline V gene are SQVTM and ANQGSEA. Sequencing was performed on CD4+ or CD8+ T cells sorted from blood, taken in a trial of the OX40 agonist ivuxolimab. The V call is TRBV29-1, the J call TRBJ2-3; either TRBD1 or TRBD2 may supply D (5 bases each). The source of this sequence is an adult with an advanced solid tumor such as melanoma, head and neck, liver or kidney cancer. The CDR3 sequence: CSVEQGADTQYF. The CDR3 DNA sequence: TGCAGCGTTGAACAGGGAGCAGATACGCAGTATTTT.